Below, 13 T cell receptor beta chains from the same sample are listed, as sequenced in a study of T cell responses to AZD1222 COVID-19 vaccine. Sequencing used immunoSEQ multiplex PCR; TCRdb keeps in-frame clones, though not all of them. The table lists 130,000 or so clones, around 94% of them singletons, with under 7.5% in the top ten. Sequenced here: peripheral blood, sampled on day 0 of AZD1222 vaccination. The receptor source for this set is an adult in good health.

The chain combines TRBV20-1 with TRBJ2-1, with 8 bases lining up with TRBD1. Germline V lookup: CDR1 DFQATT, CDR2 SNEGSKA (reference sequence). The CDR3 spans 13 residues. The ends lost 3 bases at V and 7 bases at J; junction bases unmatched: 5. The CDR3 DNA is TGCAGTGCTAGTACCAGGGGGCCAAATGAGCAGTTCTTC. Protein product: CSASTRGPNEQFF.

This sequence joins TRBV5-8 and TRBJ2-1; 14 bases line up with TRBD2. V lost 1 base and J lost 8; bases outside the gene matches: 11. The CDR3 loop spans 18 amino acids. CDR1 and CDR2 (germline): SGHTS, YDEGEE. In nucleotides, the CDR3 is TGTGCCAGCAGCTTGTCTCCCGGGACTAGCGGGAGAGGGGATGAGCAGTTCTTC. This encodes CASSLSPGTSGRGDEQFF. Using reference TRBV5-8 and TRBJ2-1 for the parts outside the CDR3, the full variable domain is EAGVTQSPTHLIKTRGQQATLRCSPISGHTSVYWYQQALGLGLQFLLWYDEGEERNRGNFPPRFSGRQFPNYSSELNVNALELEDSALYLCASSLSPGTSGRGDEQFFGPGTRLTVL.

Worth noting for this clone: Other DNA variants within this sample encode the same CDR3. V and J are TRBV30 and TRBJ2-7; the D call may be TRBD1 or TRBD2 (5 bases each). The CDR3 covers 14 residues. V lost 0 bases, J lost 3 bases, and 12 bases lay in between. Germline CDR1 is GTSNPN and CDR2 is SVGIG (reference sequence). The CDR3 sequence: CAWSVGTGGYEQYF. CDR3 bases: TGTGCCTGGAGTGTAGGTACTGGGGGCTACGAGCAGTACTTC.

The rearrangement joins TRBV7-9 to TRBJ1-1; D remains ambiguous. The CDR3 loop spans 13 amino acids. In germline, CDR1 is SEHNR, CDR2 FQNEAQ (reference sequence). Between the trimmed V and J ends, which lost 1 base and 6 bases, there was a span of 9 bases. The chain's CDR3 is CASSLVVGAEAFF. CDR3 in DNA: TGTGCCAGCAGCTTAGTGGTGGGCGCTGAAGCTTTCTTT.

J is TRBJ1-2 and V is TRBV30; D is ambiguous. From germline, CDR1 is GTSNPN and CDR2 SVGIG (reference sequence). V lost 5 bases and J 0 bases, leaving 16 bases between the germline ends. There are 15 residues in the CDR3. This CDR3 reads CAWRKDGYPNYGYTF. CDR3 DNA sequence: TGTGCCTGGCGAAAAGACGGGTACCCTAACTATGGCTACACCTTC.

The chain links TRBV10-3 to TRBJ2-3; 16 positions match TRBD2. This CDR3 has 16 residues. Losses at the gene ends were 11 bases for V and 8 bases for J; bases not matched to a gene: 13. Germline V gene lookup returns CDR1 ENHRY and CDR2 SYGVKD. CDR3 sequence (DNA): TGTGCCGTTTGGTCGGGACTAGCGGGAGGGGGCCGTACGCAGTATTTT. Its translation is CAVWSGLAGGGRTQYF.

V is TRBV7-8 and J is TRBJ2-2, with D perhaps matching TRBD2 (6 bases). Per germline, CDR1 SGHVS and CDR2 FQNEAQ. The V and J ends lost 5 bases and 0 bases respectively, with 13 bases between them. The CDR3 has 16 amino acids. CDR3 residues: CASSPSSVTNTGELFF. Here the CDR3 DNA reads TGTGCCAGCAGCCCATCTAGCGTCACGAACACCGGGGAGCTGTTTTTT.

Here the CDR3 reads CASSLARIAGVRTDTQYF. CDR3 nucleotide sequence: TGTGCCAGCAGCTTAGCGCGAATAGCGGGAGTTCGCACAGATACGCAGTATTTT. The chain recombines TRBV7-2 with TRBJ2-3; TRBD2 aligns across 9 bases. CDR1 and CDR2 (germline): SGHTA, FQGNSA. This CDR3 has 18 amino acids. V shed 0 bases and J 1 base; nucleotides not matched to a gene: 8. The entire variable domain, with the rest obtained from reference TRBV7-2 and TRBJ2-3, is as follows: GAGVSQSPSNKVTEKGKDVELRCDPISGHTALYWYRQSLGQGLEFLIYFQGNSAPDKSGLPSDRFSAERTGGSVSTLTIQRTQQEDSAVYLCASSLARIAGVRTDTQYFGPGTRLTVL.

The J gene is TRBJ2-5, the V gene TRBV5-1, with a weak D call TRBD2 (6 bases). CDR1 is SGHRS and CDR2 is YFSETQ in the germline V gene. The CDR3 spans 14 residues. Trimming shortened V by 0 bases and J by 5 bases, and 11 bases separated the two germline ends. The CDR3 reads CASSLDLASETQYF. The CDR3 DNA sequence: TGCGCCAGCAGCTTGGATCTAGCGTCGGAGACCCAGTACTTC.

The rearrangement uses TRBV7-6 and TRBJ2-7; the D gene is possibly TRBD1 (5 bases). CDR3 length equals 15 residues. V was shortened by 5 bases and J by 3 bases, with 17 bases between the two germline ends. Germline V gene data show CDR1 as SGHVS and CDR2 as FNYEAQ. The CDR3 is CASSPSQGAHYEQYF. The CDR3 region has the DNA TGTGCCAGCAGCCCGTCCCAAGGGGCCCACTACGAGCAGTACTTC.

The chain combines TRBV2 with TRBJ2-7; 11 nucleotides align to TRBD2. The V and J ends lost 6 bases and 5 bases, in that order; junction bases with no gene match: 9. Germline values: CDR1 SNHLY, CDR2 FYNNEI. This CDR3 region has 15 residues. CDR3 protein: CASSPLAGVLHEQYF. The CDR3 coding sequence is TGTGCCAGCAGCCCACTAGCGGGAGTCCTCCACGAGCAGTACTTC. Combining the CDR3 with reference TRBV2 and TRBJ2-7 gives the whole variable domain EPEVTQTPSHQVTQMGQEVILRCVPISNHLYFYWYRQILGQKVEFLVSFYNNEISEKSEIFDDQFSVERPDGSNFTLKIRSTKLEDSAMYFCASSPLAGVLHEQYFGPGTRLTVT.

J is TRBJ1-4 and V is TRBV5-1; possibly TRBD1 for D (5 bases). The CDR3 runs to 13 residues. The germline CDR1 and CDR2 sequences are SGHRS and YFSETQ. The V gene lost 3 bases and the J gene lost 7 bases, with 10 bases spanning the gap. CDR3 nucleotide sequence: TGCGCCAGCAGCTCAGGGACCGGTGAAAAACTGTTTTTT. Translation: CASSSGTGEKLFF.

The rearrangement links TRBV4-2 to TRBJ2-5; 7 bases agree with TRBD2. Losses at the gene ends were 1 base for V and 7 bases for J; bases not matched to a gene: 15. Germline V gene data show CDR1 as LGHNA and CDR2 as YNFKEQ. The CDR3 has 17 residues. In DNA, the CDR3 is TGTGCCAGCAGCCAAGGTGACGTCGGGCGAGCGGGGTCGACCCAGTACTTC. Translated: CASSQGDVGRAGSTQYF.